This TCR beta chain was captured by sequencing in a study of regulatory T cells in long-lasting Graves disease. Library construction for TCR beta used iRepertoire HTBI primers and Arm-PCR of CDR3 regions. MiXCR, run by TCRdb on the multiplex PCR reads, gives a single entry per CDR3 protein. The sample lists some 440,000 distinct CDR3 sequences, about a fifth occurring once. The sample's time point: persistent/refractory GD, antithyroid drugs over 5 years with positive TRAb. PBMCs provided the RNA from which the TCR library was made. This clonotype was seen repeatedly, ten times or more. This CDR3 has 13 amino acids. CDR1 and CDR2 (germline): SGHRS, YFSETQ. With V trimmed by 2 bases and J by 6 bases, 4 bases remained unmatched.

The origin of this receptor is a female donor with Graves disease. The sample in question was peripheral blood mononuclear cells (PBMCs), obtained when the disease was refractory, from a patient treated with antithyroid drugs. The gene calls are TRBV5-1 and TRBJ1-1, with 7 bases identical to TRBD1. CDR3 in amino acids: CASSFAGGPEAFF. The CDR3 bases are TGCGCCAGCAGCTTTGCAGGGGGACCTGAAGCTTTCTTT.